This T cell receptor (beta chain) was found in a study of cytomegalovirus exposure and HLA in healthy donors. About the research overall: Within the Caucasian-associated ancestry cluster were 81% of the approximately 400 genotyped donors.

General study points: The study labeled roughly 160 TCR beta chains cytomegalovirus-associated. In a later analysis, HLA-associated TCR beta chains were more clonally expanded than equally common others.

A few counts support this clone. The antigen is unknown. This CDR3 has 16 residues. Germline lookup yields CDR1 SNHLY and CDR2 FYNNEI. V lost 5 bases and J lost 7; bases outside the gene matches: 11. PCR primers comprised 60 Vbeta and 13 Jbeta primers. The method was immunoSEQ multiplex PCR; TCRdb's version includes in-frame clones alone and lacks a portion of them. The table has about 160,000 clones, about 75% seen once. The TCR comes from a female donor in good health and CMV-seronegative. The V call is TRBV2, the J call TRBJ1-6; 7 bases align to TRBD1. Source material: PBMCs. CDR3 residues: CASSSIFRGRNSPLHF. The CDR3 nucleotides read TGTGCCAGCAGTTCCATCTTCAGGGGGAGGAATTCACCCCTCCACTTT. Based on the CDR3 plus reference TRBV2 and TRBJ1-6, the full variable domain is EPEVTQTPSHQVTQMGQEVILRCVPISNHLYFYWYRQILGQKVEFLVSFYNNEISEKSEIFDDQFSVERPDGSNFTLKIRSTKLEDSAMYFCASSSIFRGRNSPLHFGNGTRLTVT.